The rows below give T cell receptor beta chains drawn from one sample of a study of T-cell memory formation after mild COVID-19. TCRdb ran MiXCR on the 5' RACE reads and lists one entry per CDR3 protein. Of roughly 250,000 distinct CDR3 sequences listed, about 16% are singletons. The sample consisted of PBMCs or a T cell subset sorted from them (not recorded which). The receptors stem from a man aged 18 to 29 who had mild COVID-19 (a few samples of this study predate the infection). Cell type and time point are not known. Each CDR3 is given with its conserved first and last residue. The D gene is left open where the match is weak. The size of a clone is reported for some rows only, either as once, few or many, or as a class for expanded clones.

abundance | d_gene | j_gene | v_gene | CDR3aa | CDR3nt
- | - | TRBJ2-7 | TRBV10-3 | CAAHPGPAYEQYF | TGTGCCGCCCATCCGGGACCCGCCTACGAGCAGTACTTC
- | TRBD1 | TRBJ1-5 | TRBV19 | CASSTWQGEIQPQHF | TGTGCCAGTAGCACTTGGCAGGGGGAAATTCAGCCCCAGCATTTT
- | - | TRBJ1-1 | TRBV14 | CASSKRGRTEAFF | TGTGCCAGCAGCAAACGGGGGCGGACTGAAGCTTTCTTT
few | - | TRBJ2-1 | TRBV11-2 | CASSFGRTEQFF | TGTGCCAGCAGTTTCGGGCGGACTGAGCAGTTCTTC
- | - | TRBJ1-5 | TRBV30 | CAWSPSFGGRRNQPQHF | TGTGCCTGGAGTCCCTCTTTCGGCGGCAGACGCAATCAGCCCCAGCATTTT
few | - | TRBJ2-1 | TRBV20-1 | CSATEDPQRYNEQFF | TGCAGTGCTACCGAGGACCCCCAAAGATACAATGAGCAGTTCTTC
few | - | TRBJ2-2 | TRBV12-3/TRBV12-4 | CASTQRQAYYTGELFF | TGTGCCAGCACCCAAAGACAGGCCTATTACACCGGGGAGCTGTTTTTT
- | - | TRBJ1-5 | TRBV6-2/TRBV6-3 | CASSHRDPGVGQPQHF | TGTGCCAGCAGTCACCGGGACCCAGGGGTCGGTCAGCCCCAGCATTTT
- | TRBD2 | TRBJ2-1 | TRBV5-1 | CASSPGGESYNEQFF | TGCGCCAGCAGCCCCGGGGGGGAGTCCTACAATGAGCAGTTCTTC
many | - | TRBJ2-1 | TRBV5-1 | CASSSLTTGTSYNEQFF | TGCGCCAGCAGTTCCTTGACTACCGGGACCTCCTACAATGAGCAGTTCTTC
- | - | TRBJ2-6 | TRBV6-2/TRBV6-3 | CASSDLPRANVLTF | TGTGCCAGCAGCGACCTGCCTCGGGCCAACGTCCTGACTTTC
few | - | TRBJ2-1 | TRBV9 | CASEGPRTNEQFF | TGTGCCAGTGAGGGCCCCCGTACAAATGAGCAGTTCTTC
few | TRBD2 | TRBJ2-1 | TRBV12-3/TRBV12-4 | CASSFSSGGSDEQFF | TGTGCCAGCAGTTTCTCCAGCGGGGGTTCCGATGAGCAGTTCTTC
- | TRBD1 | TRBJ1-5 | TRBV7-2 | CASSLDRGPSQPQHF | TGTGCCAGCAGTCTCGACAGGGGGCCGAGTCAGCCCCAGCATTTT
- | - | TRBJ2-3 | TRBV7-2 | CASSQAGDRTDTQYF | TGTGCCAGCAGCCAAGCAGGGGACCGCACAGATACGCAGTATTTT
- | TRBD1 | TRBJ2-2 | TRBV11-2 | CASSLGGTGTYTGELFF | TGTGCCAGCAGCTTAGGTGGGACAGGGACGTACACCGGGGAGCTGTTTTTT
once | - | TRBJ2-7 | TRBV11-2 | CASSYGTEIHYEQYF | TGTGCCAGCAGCTACGGGACGGAGATTCACTACGAGCAGTACTTC
many | - | TRBJ2-7 | TRBV12-3/TRBV12-4 | CASSTSGQQGEQYF | TGTGCCAGCAGTACCTCTGGACAACAGGGCGAGCAGTACTTC
few | - | TRBJ1-2 | TRBV5-1 | CASSGSDPGGYTF | TGCGCCAGCAGCGGATCGGACCCGGGAGGCTACACCTTC
many | - | TRBJ1-4 | TRBV3-1 | CASSQESNGGKLFF | TGTGCCAGCAGCCAAGAGTCGAACGGAGGAAAACTGTTTTTT
many | - | TRBJ1-2 | TRBV12-3/TRBV12-4 | CASSRDRSNYGYTF | TGTGCCAGTTCTCGGGACCGATCTAACTATGGCTACACCTTC
few | TRBD2 | TRBJ2-1 | TRBV11-2 | CASSLVFRTSKANEQFF | TGTGCCAGCAGCTTAGTGTTCCGGACTAGCAAGGCCAATGAGCAGTTCTTC
few | - | TRBJ1-5 | TRBV7-2 | CASSLNIGYQPQHF | TGTGCCAGCAGCTTAAATATAGGGTATCAGCCCCAGCATTTT
many | TRBD2 | TRBJ2-3 | TRBV4-3 | CASSRTSGVTDTQYF | TGCGCCAGCAGCCGGACTAGCGGGGTCACAGATACGCAGTATTTT
- | - | TRBJ2-2 | TRBV12-3/TRBV12-4 | CASSLDLAGTGELFF | TGTGCCAGCAGTTTAGATTTGGCAGGCACCGGGGAGCTGTTTTTT
few | TRBD1 | TRBJ1-2 | TRBV6-5 | CASSPGTGGPGSNYGYTF | TGTGCCAGCAGTCCCGGGACAGGGGGGCCGGGGTCTAACTATGGCTACACCTTC